These 23 T cell receptor beta chains originate from one sample sequenced in a study of cytomegalovirus exposure and HLA in healthy donors. The data were produced by immunoSEQ multiplex PCR, yet TCRdb's version contains in-frame clones alone and is incomplete. The sample lists 130,000 to 150,000 clones; 70% to 90% were seen once. Sequencing was carried out using PBMCs. The source of these receptors is a woman in her twenties or thirties in good health and CMV-seropositive.

This sequence joins TRBV6-5 and TRBJ2-7; D is possibly TRBD2 (5 bases). This CDR3 has 16 residues. Germline V gives CDR1 MNHEY, CDR2 SVGAGI. Trimming left V 4 bases short and J 2 bases short, with 18 bases between. The CDR3 sequence is CASSWFPFPEAYEQYF. CDR3 DNA sequence: TGTGCCAGCAGTTGGTTCCCGTTTCCGGAGGCCTACGAGCAGTACTTC.

This clone has more than one count but fewer than ten. The V gene is TRBV6-1, the J gene TRBJ1-5; no reliable D call. The germline V gene has CDR1 MNHNS and CDR2 SASEGT. This CDR3 spans 15 amino acids. V gave up 1 base and J gave up 0 bases, with 7 bases separating them. DNA for the CDR3: TGTGCCAGCAGTGAAGTCCGGGTTAGCAATCAGCCCCAGCATTTT. This translates into CASSEVRVSNQPQHF.

The chain links TRBV7-9 to TRBJ1-3; no definite D call. This CDR3 comprises 12 residues. V lost 3 bases, J lost 8 bases, and 8 bases lay in between. Germline loops: CDR1 SEHNR, CDR2 FQNEAQ (reference sequence). The CDR3 here is CASSLDGDTIYF. In nucleotides, the CDR3 is TGTGCCAGCAGCTTGGACGGGGACACCATATATTTT.

The chain combines TRBV29-1 with TRBJ2-1; weak D call: TRBD1 (6 bases). Germline CDR1 is SQVTM and CDR2 is ANQGSEA. The CDR3 extends over 15 amino acids. V lost 6 bases and J lost 13, with 28 bases in between. CDR3 loop: CSVETSGGRGPPQFF. As DNA, the CDR3 is TGCAGCGTAGAAACCTCCGGTGGCAGGGGTCCTCCTCAGTTCTTC.

V and J are TRBV7-9 and TRBJ2-7; the match to TRBD1 covers 8 bases. Germline lookup yields CDR1 SEHNR and CDR2 FQNEAQ (reference sequence). This CDR3 region has 14 residues. The ends lost 5 bases at V and 5 bases at J; junction bases unmatched: 8. CDR3 loop: CASSRRTGGDEQYF. DNA of the CDR3: TGTGCCAGCAGCCGTCGCACAGGGGGAGACGAGCAGTACTTC. The full variable domain, its missing parts supplied by reference TRBV7-9 and TRBJ2-7, is DTGVSQNPRHKITKRGQNVTFRCDPISEHNRLYWYRQTLGQGPEFLTYFQNEAQLEKSRLLSDRFSAERPKGSFSTLEIQRTEQGDSAMYLCASSRRTGGDEQYFGPGTRLTVT.

V and J are TRBV2 and TRBJ2-1, with a weak D call TRBD1 (6 bases). The V end lost 1 base, the J end lost 8 bases, and 15 bases lay between the germline ends. This CDR3 is 15 amino acids long. Germline V gene sequence: CDR1 SNHLY, CDR2 FYNNEI. The CDR3 DNA reads TGTGCCAGCAGTGAAGTGGAAAACAGGGAACATGAGCAGTTCTTC. Protein product: CASSEVENREHEQFF.

The chain has TRBV7-9 and TRBJ1-1; tentatively, D is TRBD1 (6 bases). The CDR3 runs to 13 residues. Per the germline V gene, CDR1 is SEHNR and CDR2 is FQNEAQ (reference sequence). Trimming took off 6 bases at V and 4 bases at J, with 12 bases between the two ends. The DNA of the CDR3 is TGTGCCAGCAGTTCTACAGGGACCACTGAAGCTTTCTTT. Protein sequence: CASSSTGTTEAFF.

V usage is TRBV27 and J usage is TRBJ1-1, with 7 bases identical to TRBD1. The CDR3 has 13 residues. The junction had 8 bases not matched to a gene; V was cut back by 8 bases and J by 5 bases. Germline loops: CDR1 MNHEY, CDR2 SMNVEV (reference sequence). The CDR3 reads CASRQGALTEAFF. Written as DNA, the CDR3 is TGTGCCAGCCGACAGGGAGCGTTGACTGAAGCTTTCTTT.

The chain recombines TRBV7-9 with TRBJ1-2; 7 nucleotides align to TRBD1. The V and J ends lost 0 bases and 6 bases, in that order; junction bases with no gene match: 7. The CDR3 sequence is 15 residues long. The germline CDR1 and CDR2 sequences are SEHNR and FQNEAQ (reference sequence). The CDR3 DNA follows: TGTGCCAGCAGCTTAGCGCACGGCAGGGGGAATGGCTACACCTTC. It encodes CASSLAHGRGNGYTF. Full variable domain (outside the CDR3, taken from reference TRBV7-9 and TRBJ1-2): DTGVSQNPRHKITKRGQNVTFRCDPISEHNRLYWYRQTLGQGPEFLTYFQNEAQLEKSRLLSDRFSAERPKGSFSTLEIQRTEQGDSAMYLCASSLAHGRGNGYTFGSGTRLTVV.

The chain employs TRBV2 and TRBJ2-7; 11 nucleotides agree with TRBD1. Trimming removed 7 bases from V and 3 bases from J; junction bases left unmatched: 8. This CDR3 has 15 residues. In germline, CDR1 is SNHLY, CDR2 FYNNEI. CDR3 sequence: CASIERGTGGYEQYF. The CDR3 bases are TGTGCCAGCATAGAGAGAGGGACAGGGGGCTACGAGCAGTACTTC.

The V and J genes are TRBV28 and TRBJ2-1, with 10 bases matching TRBD2. The length of the CDR3 is 16 residues. Germline CDR1 MDHEN, CDR2 SYDVKM. V shed 1 base and J 4 bases; nucleotides not matched to a gene: 4. CDR3 sequence reads: CASSLFTSGEYNEQFF. The CDR3 DNA reads as TGTGCCAGCAGTTTATTCACTAGCGGGGAATACAATGAGCAGTTCTTC.

This chain connects TRBV6-1 to TRBJ1-4; 8 bases are shared with TRBD1. The J segment lost 8 bases and the V segment lost 4 bases, leaving 9 bases of the junction unmatched. This CDR3 is built from 15 residues. The germline CDR1 and CDR2 sequences are MNHNS and SASEGT. The CDR3 sequence: CASSAQPPGGEKLFF. The CDR3 DNA sequence: TGTGCCAGCAGTGCCCAACCGCCAGGGGGCGAAAAACTGTTTTTT.

The chain has TRBV6-4 and TRBJ2-2, with D maybe TRBD1 (5 bases). Germline lookup yields CDR1 MRHNA and CDR2 SNTAGT. This CDR3 is built from 14 residues. Trimming stripped 2 bases from V and 5 bases from J, with 9 bases between. CDR3: CASSDQGPTGELFF. CDR3 in DNA: TGTGCCAGCAGTGACCAGGGCCCGACCGGGGAGCTGTTTTTT.

This chain uses TRBV9 with TRBJ2-7; D not certain. CDR1 is SGDLS and CDR2 is YYNGEE in the germline V gene. V was clipped by 0 bases and J by 2 bases, with 9 bases between them. This CDR3 is 14 amino acids long. Written as DNA, the CDR3 is TGTGCCAGCAGCGTAGGTGCCCCAGCCTACGAGCAGTACTTC. It translates to CASSVGAPAYEQYF.

The V gene is TRBV18, the J gene TRBJ2-1, with unresolved D. Deletions cut 2 bases from V and 8 bases from J, with 7 bases between. Germline-derived CDR1 and CDR2 are KGHSH and LQKENI. This CDR3 contains 12 residues. CDR3 sequence reads: CASSPMSYEQFF. CDR3 nucleotide sequence: TGTGCCAGCTCACCAATGAGCTATGAGCAGTTCTTC.

The V and J genes are TRBV5-6 and TRBJ2-6; possibly TRBD1 for D (5 bases). The CDR3 has 15 residues. V lost 4 bases, J lost 0 bases, and 8 bases lay in between. CDR1 is SGHDT and CDR2 is YYEEEE in the germline V gene. In DNA form, the CDR3 reads TGTGCCAGCAGCCAGGGTAGCTCTGGGGCCAACGTCCTGACTTTC. Residues: CASSQGSSGANVLTF.

The chain carries TRBV28 and TRBJ2-3, with a tentative D call TRBD2 (7 bases). Germline V CDR1 and CDR2: MDHEN, SYDVKM. The CDR3 totals 14 residues. V was shortened by 5 bases and J by 5 bases, with 14 bases between the two germline ends. CDR3 protein: CASSVQGRGDTQYF. CDR3 nucleotides: TGTGCCAGCAGTGTGCAGGGGAGGGGAGATACGCAGTATTTT. The entire variable domain, with the rest obtained from reference TRBV28 and TRBJ2-3, is as follows: DVKVTQSSRYLVKRTGEKVFLECVQDMDHENMFWYRQDPGLGLRLIYFSYDVKMKEKGDIPEGYSVSREKKERFSLILESASTNQTSMYLCASSVQGRGDTQYFGPGTRLTVL.

This clone was observed once. J is TRBJ2-1 and V is TRBV27; 12 bases fit TRBD2. The germline V gene has CDR1 MNHEY and CDR2 SMNVEV (reference sequence). The trim removed 7 bases at V and 6 bases at J, leaving 7 bases unmatched. The CDR3 totals 15 residues. Here the CDR3 DNA reads TGTGCCAGCACCATGGGGACTAGCGGGTCCAATGAGCAGTTCTTC. As protein: CASTMGTSGSNEQFF.

The chain employs TRBV19 and TRBJ2-7; TRBD2 matches 7 bases. Germline V gene data show CDR1 as LNHDA and CDR2 as SQIVND (reference sequence). The V segment lost 1 base and the J segment 1 base; nucleotides outside the gene matches: 10. The CDR3 loop spans 17 amino acids. Here the CDR3 DNA reads TGTGCCAGTAGTATAGGGCTTGGGAGGGGATGGTCCTACGAGCAGTACTTC. This encodes CASSIGLGRGWSYEQYF. Drawing the rest from reference TRBV19 and TRBJ2-7, the complete variable domain is DGGITQSPKYLFRKEGQNVTLSCEQNLNHDAMYWYRQDPGQGLRLIYYSQIVNDFQKGDIAEGYSVSREKKESFPLTVTSAQKNPTAFYLCASSIGLGRGWSYEQYFGPGTRLTVT.

The chain is built from TRBV2 and TRBJ2-2, with 12 bases lining up with TRBD2. J lost 4 bases, V lost 7 bases, and 7 bases had no gene match. The CDR3 is 16 residues long. Germline lookup yields CDR1 SNHLY and CDR2 FYNNEI. In DNA form, the CDR3 reads TGTGCCAGCATTGGGCTAGCGGGAGGGTCCACCGGGGAGCTGTTTTTT. Amino acids: CASIGLAGGSTGELFF. Filled out from reference TRBV2 and TRBJ2-2, the complete variable domain reads EPEVTQTPSHQVTQMGQEVILRCVPISNHLYFYWYRQILGQKVEFLVSFYNNEISEKSEIFDDQFSVERPDGSNFTLKIRSTKLEDSAMYFCASIGLAGGSTGELFFGEGSRLTVL.

The chain carries TRBV7-9 and TRBJ2-7, with 7 bases lining up with TRBD1. The V segment lost 7 bases and the J segment 3 bases; nucleotides outside the gene matches: 9. Germline V lookup: CDR1 SEHNR, CDR2 FQNEAQ (reference sequence). This CDR3 spans 14 amino acids. CDR3 region: CASTVGSGGYEQYF. The CDR3 DNA follows: TGTGCCAGCACCGTAGGGTCAGGGGGCTACGAGCAGTACTTC.

This chain uses TRBV4-1 with TRBJ2-7; 8 bases agree with TRBD2. The V gene's germline CDR1 is MGHRA and CDR2 YSYEKL. The CDR3 extends over 15 amino acids. J lost 3 bases, V lost 2 bases, and 6 bases had no gene match. The CDR3 here is CASSQSTSERYEQYF. Written as DNA, the CDR3 is TGCGCCAGCAGCCAATCGACTAGCGAGCGCTACGAGCAGTACTTC.

The rearrangement uses TRBV27 and TRBJ2-7; possibly TRBD2 for D (7 bases). Looked up from germline, CDR1 is MNHEY and CDR2 is SMNVEV (reference sequence). The ends were cut back, 2 bases at V and 0 bases at J, with 8 bases in the middle. This CDR3 has 14 residues. The CDR3 DNA reads as TGTGCCAGCAGTTTAGCGGGGGCCTCCTACGAGCAGTACTTC. It is translated as CASSLAGASYEQYF.